Below are 2 T cell receptor beta chains sequenced from a single sample in a study of early stage breast cancer tumors. Using immunoSEQ multiplex PCR, the repertoire was profiled, and TCRdb retains in-frame clones only, with some absent. Here the sample spans some 32,000 clones, around 75% being singletons. Specimen: breast tumor tissue. The receptors here all came from a person aged 25-39 years with breast cancer.

Here the CDR3 reads CASSQDPPTGLGNTIYF. DNA for the CDR3: TGCGCCAGCAGCCAAGATCCCCCCACAGGCTTGGGAAACACCATATATTTT. The chain recombines TRBV4-1 with TRBJ1-3; D possibly corresponds to TRBD1 (5 bases). The CDR3 runs to 17 residues. V was shortened by 0 bases and J by 4 bases, with 16 bases between the two germline ends. Germline CDR1 and CDR2: MGHRA and YSYEKL.

The chain recombines TRBV6-5 with TRBJ2-5; a possible D gene is TRBD2 (6 bases). The CDR3 runs 15 residues. V gave up 3 bases and J gave up 7 bases, with 18 bases separating them. Looked up from germline, CDR1 is MNHEY and CDR2 is SVGAGI. The CDR3 coding sequence is TGTGCCAGCAGTTATCTGACTAGGGGAAAAGGGACCCAGTACTTC. Amino acids: CASSYLTRGKGTQYF.